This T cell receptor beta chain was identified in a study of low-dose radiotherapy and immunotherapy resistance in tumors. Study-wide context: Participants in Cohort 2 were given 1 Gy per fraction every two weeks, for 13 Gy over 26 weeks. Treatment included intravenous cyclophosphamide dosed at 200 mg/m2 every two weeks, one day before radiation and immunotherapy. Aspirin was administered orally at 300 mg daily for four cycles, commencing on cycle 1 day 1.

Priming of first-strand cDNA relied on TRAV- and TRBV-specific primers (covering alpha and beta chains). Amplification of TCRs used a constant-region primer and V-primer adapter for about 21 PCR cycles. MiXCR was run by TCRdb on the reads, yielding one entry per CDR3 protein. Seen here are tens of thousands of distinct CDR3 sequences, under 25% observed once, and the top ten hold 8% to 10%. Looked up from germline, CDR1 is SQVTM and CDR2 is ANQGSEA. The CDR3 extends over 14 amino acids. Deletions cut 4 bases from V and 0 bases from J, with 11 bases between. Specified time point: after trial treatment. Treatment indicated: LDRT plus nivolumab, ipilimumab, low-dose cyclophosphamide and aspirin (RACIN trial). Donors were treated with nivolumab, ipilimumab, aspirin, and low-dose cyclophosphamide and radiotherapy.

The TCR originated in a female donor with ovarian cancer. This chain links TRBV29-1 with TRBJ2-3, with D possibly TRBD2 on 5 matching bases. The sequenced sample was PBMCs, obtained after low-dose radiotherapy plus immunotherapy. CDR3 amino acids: CSVGTDTSTDTQYF. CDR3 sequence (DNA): TGCAGCGTTGGGACTGATACTAGCACAGATACGCAGTATTTT.